This T cell receptor (beta chain) was found in a study of metastatic and nonmetastatic thyroid tumors. Whole-study context: It was across blood and tumor or nodule tissue from malignant and benign thyroid patients that repertoires were compared. Findings and limits, study-wide: Compared with benign nodules, malignant thyroid tumors were reported to have significantly higher TCR beta diversity in both blood and tumor.

Thyroid surgery was preceded by no treatment in any patient. Concerning this clone itself: The antigen is undetermined. A much larger clone sits a single nucleotide away, making a read error possible. Other DNA sequences in the sample encode the same CDR3.

As processed by the authors: Variation in CDR3 across clinicopathological groups served as the basis for constructing a distant-metastasis classifier in papillary thyroid cancer. TCRdb re-called the PCR reads through MiXCR. In this record, the V and J calls reflect TCRdb's handling and not the investigators' own analysis. The table lists 30,000 or so clones, 6% to 9.5% of them singletons. Source material: blood. The receptor's source is a female donor with papillary thyroid cancer or a benign thyroid nodule (not recorded which). Some clones in this sample may be carry-over from other donors' samples.

The CDR3 is CASSQGQGFADTQYF. As DNA, the CDR3 is TGTGCCAGCTCGCAAGGACAGGGATTCGCAGATACGCAGTATTTT. V gene TRBV18 combines with J gene TRBJ2-3; 8 bases match TRBD1. The CDR3 totals 15 residues. Losses at the gene ends were 6 bases for V and 4 bases for J; bases not matched to a gene: 9. In germline, CDR1 is KGHSH, CDR2 LQKENI.